The source of this TCR beta chain is a study of STAT5B mutations in CD4+ large granular lymphocyte leukemia. This CDR3 comprises 13 residues. Germline lookup yields CDR1 SGHDT and CDR2 YYEEEE. The ends lost 4 bases at V and 8 bases at J; junction bases unmatched: 6. Turning to this clone: Its antigen remains unknown.

Regarding the study as a whole: 8/27 top patient clones versus 2/35 control clones were TRBV06-family.

The method was immunoSEQ multiplex PCR; TCRdb's version includes in-frame clones alone and lacks a portion of them. The table lists 7,500 to 8,500 clones, over 60% of them singletons, with 65% to 75% in the top ten. The chain joins TRBV5-6 to TRBJ1-2; 9 bases are shared with TRBD1. Sequencing was done on a sample of PBMCs. The sequence derives from a woman aged 60-75 years with CD4+ T-cell large granular lymphocyte leukemia. Here the CDR3 reads CASSRTGVHGYTF. The DNA of the CDR3 is TGTGCCAGCAGCAGGACAGGGGTCCACGGCTACACCTTC.